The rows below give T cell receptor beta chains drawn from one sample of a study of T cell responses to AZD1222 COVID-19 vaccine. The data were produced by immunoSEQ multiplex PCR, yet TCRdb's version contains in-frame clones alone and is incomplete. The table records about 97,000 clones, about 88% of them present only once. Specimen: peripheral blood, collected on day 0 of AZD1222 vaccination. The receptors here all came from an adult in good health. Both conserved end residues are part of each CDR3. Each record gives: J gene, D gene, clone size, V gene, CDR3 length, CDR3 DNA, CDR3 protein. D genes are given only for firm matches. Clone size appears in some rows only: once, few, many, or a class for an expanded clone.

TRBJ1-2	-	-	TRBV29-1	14	TGCAGCGTGGCCGAAGGTGAAGGGGACTATGGCTACACCTTC	CSVAEGEGDYGYTF
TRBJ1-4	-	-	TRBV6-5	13	TGTGCCAGCAGCCCGTTGGGGGTTGAAAAACTGTTTTTT	CASSPLGVEKLFF
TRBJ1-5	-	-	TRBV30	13	TGTGCCTGGAGTGTAGGGGGACTCGGGACCCAGCATTTT	CAWSVGGLGTQHF
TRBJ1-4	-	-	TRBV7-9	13	TGTGCCAGCAGCCCGCGGACGGGCGAAAAACTGTTTTTT	CASSPRTGEKLFF
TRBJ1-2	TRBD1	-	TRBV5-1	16	TGCGCCAGCAGCTTGGAATACTTAGGACAGGGAAGAGGCTACACCTTC	CASSLEYLGQGRGYTF
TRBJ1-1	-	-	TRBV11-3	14	TGTGCCAGCAGCTTGGAAACAGGGAACACTGAAGCTTTCTTT	CASSLETGNTEAFF
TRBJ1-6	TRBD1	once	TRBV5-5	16	TGTGCCAGCAGCAGGACAGGTCTTTCCTATAATTCACCCCTCCACTTT	CASSRTGLSYNSPLHF
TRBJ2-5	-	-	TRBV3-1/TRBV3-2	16	TGTGCCAGCAGCCAAGGGGACCTTGGGTTCCGAGAGACCCAGTACTTC	CASSQGDLGFRETQYF
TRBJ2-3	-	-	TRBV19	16	TGTGCCAGTAGTAACGTCCCCCAGCCTAGCACAGATACGCAGTATTTT	CASSNVPQPSTDTQYF
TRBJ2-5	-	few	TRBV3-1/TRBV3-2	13	TGTGCCAGCAGCCATGTAGGGAAGGAGACCCAGTACTTC	CASSHVGKETQYF
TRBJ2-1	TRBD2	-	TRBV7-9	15	TGTGCCAGCAGCTTAGGGCGGGGGGGCATCAATGAGCAGTTCTTC	CASSLGRGGINEQFF